The next 27 T cell receptor beta chains were all read from a single sample in a study of beta chain features in type 1 diabetes (dated by TCRdb to the late 2010s). The method behind the library was the immunoSEQ multiplex PCR assay. All of the isolated RNA was reverse transcribed with the High Capacity cDNA Reverse Transcription Kit, so expressed TCRB transcripts were sequenced. Imported from immuneACCESS, the table was reduced by TCRdb to in-frame sequences with V and J called. These copies leave out some clones; in studies compared against another copy, an unresolved V gene accounts for under half, and the cause of the remainder is not known. This sample holds around 310,000 clones; about 11% were observed only once. The top ten clones comprise around 0.015% of the sample. The specimen sequenced was naive CD4+ T cells from blood. This specimen's cell subset or site label, per the study, means: true naive CD4+ T cells. The source of these receptors is a woman aged 25 to 39 in good health.

The chain employs TRBV19 and TRBJ2-7, with 11 bases fitting TRBD1. Per the germline V gene, CDR1 is LNHDA and CDR2 is SQIVND (reference sequence). This CDR3 spans 15 amino acids. Trimming removed 5 bases from V and 5 bases from J; junction bases left unmatched: 8. The CDR3 loop reads CASSVRDRGGNEQYF. The CDR3 DNA reads TGTGCCAGTAGTGTCCGGGACAGGGGGGGCAACGAGCAGTACTTC.

CDR3 sequence reads: CASSDDRNSNQPQHF. Written as DNA, the CDR3 is TGTGCCAGCAGTGATGACAGAAATAGCAATCAGCCCCAGCATTTT. The chain carries TRBV2 and TRBJ1-5; D possibly corresponds to TRBD1 (5 bases). The V and J ends lost 3 bases and 0 bases respectively, with 9 bases between them. Germline V gene lookup returns CDR1 SNHLY and CDR2 FYNNEI. The CDR3 covers 15 residues.

The rearrangement links TRBV4-3 to TRBJ1-1, with 7 bases aligning to TRBD1. The germline gives CDR1 LGHNA, CDR2 YSLEER. The V segment lost 3 bases and the J segment 6 bases; nucleotides outside the gene matches: 10. The CDR3 sequence is 15 residues long. CDR3 region: CASSHTTGDMSEAFF. CDR3 nucleotide sequence: TGCGCCAGCAGCCATACTACAGGGGATATGTCTGAAGCTTTCTTT.

Turning to this clone: The same CDR3 can be traced to other DNA sequences in this sample. The V call is TRBV18, the J call TRBJ1-1; no clear D. V gave up 3 bases and J gave up 1 base, with 6 bases separating them. This CDR3 has 13 amino acids. Looked up from germline, CDR1 is KGHSH and CDR2 is LQKENI. CDR3 nucleotide sequence: TGTGCCAGCTCACCCACAGAGAACACTGAAGCTTTCTTT. Its translation: CASSPTENTEAFF.

This clone was observed a handful of times. This chain uses TRBV5-4 with TRBJ2-4; 10 bases agree with TRBD2. Looked up from germline, CDR1 is SGHNT and CDR2 is YYREEE (reference sequence). V dropped 4 bases and J dropped 11; count of bases not matched to a gene: 12. CDR3 length: 15 residues. The CDR3: CASSPRPLAGEVQYF. The CDR3 bases are TGTGCCAGCAGCCCCCGGCCCCTAGCGGGAGAGGTTCAGTACTTC.

Many counts were recorded for this clone. The chain carries TRBV29-1 and TRBJ2-1, with no clear D. The ends were cut back, 1 base at V and 5 bases at J, with 12 bases in the middle. CDR1 is SQVTM, CDR2 ANQGSEA, per germline. There are 14 residues in the CDR3. In nucleotides, the CDR3 is TGCAGCGTTGAAGGTTCAGCGAGTAACAATGAGCAGTTCTTC. Translation gives CSVEGSASNNEQFF.

V usage is TRBV4-3 and J usage is TRBJ2-7; 9 positions match TRBD1. Trimming at V came to 6 bases and at J to 5 bases, leaving 8 bases not matched to a gene. Germline CDR1 is LGHNA and CDR2 is YSLEER. CDR3 length: 14 amino acids. CDR3 DNA sequence: TGCGCCAGCAGTCCTACGGGACAGGGCCACGAGCAGTACTTC. Its translation: CASSPTGQGHEQYF.

The chain carries TRBV30 and TRBJ1-2; the D gene is possibly TRBD1 (5 bases). Germline CDR1 reads GTSNPN; CDR2 reads SVGIG (reference sequence). The CDR3 is 15 residues long. The V end was cut by 2 bases, the J end by 2 bases, with 15 bases between. CDR3 protein: CAWSSRDGGNYGYTF. The CDR3 DNA reads TGTGCCTGGAGTAGCAGGGACGGGGGAAACTATGGCTACACCTTC.

The chain carries TRBV28 and TRBJ2-3, with no clear D. CDR1 is MDHEN, CDR2 SYDVKM, per germline. The V end lost 5 bases, the J end lost 4 bases, and 16 bases lay between the germline ends. The CDR3 length is 15 residues. The CDR3 DNA is TGTGCCAGCAGTCTACACAGTCGTCTGTCAGATACGCAGTATTTT. Translated, it gives CASSLHSRLSDTQYF.

This clone was counted between two and nine times. The chain couples TRBV11-1 to TRBJ2-1; D remains ambiguous. V lost 4 bases and J lost 0, with 7 bases in between. Germline V gives CDR1 SGHAT, CDR2 FQDESV (reference sequence). The CDR3 runs 14 residues. The CDR3 is CASSSQSSYNEQFF. The CDR3 DNA follows: TGTGCCAGCAGCTCACAGAGCTCCTACAATGAGCAGTTCTTC.

This clone was seen a few times. CDR3 bases: TGTGCCAGCAGTTTCCACCCGACAGGGCGGCAAGAGACCCAGTACTTC. Its protein product is CASSFHPTGRQETQYF. This chain connects TRBV6-6 to TRBJ2-5, with 7 bases fitting TRBD1. The CDR3 has 16 amino acids. Losses at the gene ends were 4 bases for V and 2 bases for J; bases not matched to a gene: 10. CDR1 and CDR2 from the germline V gene are MNHNY and SVGAGI (reference sequence).

This clone came up a few times. The chain joins TRBV29-1 to TRBJ1-1; D is possibly TRBD1 (6 bases). Germline loops: CDR1 SQVTM, CDR2 ANQGSEA. V was shortened by 7 bases and J by 0 bases, with 12 bases between the two germline ends. The length of the CDR3 is 13 residues. The CDR3 DNA follows: TGCAGCGCTAGGACAGACGTGAACACTGAAGCTTTCTTT. This codes for CSARTDVNTEAFF.

This clone came up a few times. The sample has other DNA sequences that encode this CDR3 too. This chain connects TRBV28 to TRBJ2-7, with D tentatively TRBD2 (5 bases). Germline V gives CDR1 MDHEN, CDR2 SYDVKM. The CDR3 contains 13 residues. Trimming left V 6 bases short and J 1 base short, with 10 bases between. The CDR3 loop is CASRAGGSYEQYF. The CDR3, as DNA: TGTGCCAGCAGGGCGGGCGGATCCTACGAGCAGTACTTC.

This clone was seen only a few times. V usage is TRBV7-2 and J usage is TRBJ2-1, with D unresolved. V gave up 5 bases and J gave up 3 bases, with 14 bases separating them. Germline V gene sequence: CDR1 SGHTA, CDR2 FQGNSA. The CDR3 extends over 15 amino acids. DNA for the CDR3: TGTGCCAGCAGCCCCTATAGGCTAGACTACAATGAGCAGTTCTTC. It encodes CASSPYRLDYNEQFF. The whole variable domain, filled in from reference TRBV7-2 and TRBJ2-1, reads GAGVSQSPSNKVTEKGKDVELRCDPISGHTALYWYRQSLGQGLEFLIYFQGNSAPDKSGLPSDRFSAERTGGSVSTLTIQRTQQEDSAVYLCASSPYRLDYNEQFFGPGTRLTVL.

This clone came up a few times. This chain links TRBV7-9 with TRBJ2-3; TRBD2 agrees at 8 bases. The CDR3 is 14 amino acids. With V trimmed by 6 bases and J by 4 bases, 6 bases remained unmatched. Per the germline V gene, CDR1 is SEHNR and CDR2 is FQNEAQ (reference sequence). The CDR3 is CASSIRAGADTQYF. The CDR3 DNA is TGTGCCAGCAGTATAAGAGCGGGAGCAGATACGCAGTATTTT.

The V gene is TRBV4-2, the J gene TRBJ2-2; 12 bases agree with TRBD2. The CDR3 is 16 residues long. The V gene end was trimmed by 2 bases and the J gene end by 4 bases; junction bases not matched to a gene: 2. Germline CDR1 reads LGHNA; CDR2 reads YNFKEQ. The CDR3 reads CASSQRTSGITGELFF. The CDR3 DNA reads TGTGCCAGCAGCCAAAGGACTAGCGGGATCACCGGGGAGCTGTTTTTT.

V is TRBV7-3 and J is TRBJ2-3; 7 nucleotides line up with TRBD2. Germline trimming cut 5 bases from V and 0 bases from J; bases unmatched to any gene: 5. In germline, CDR1 is SGHTA, CDR2 FQGTGA. CDR3 length: 15 residues. The CDR3 nucleotides are TGTGCCAGCAGCCTAGAGCGGGGTAGCACAGATACGCAGTATTTT. Translated, it gives CASSLERGSTDTQYF.

This sequence joins TRBV27 and TRBJ1-1; 8 bases are a match to TRBD1. The CDR3 runs 16 residues. Germline lookup yields CDR1 MNHEY and CDR2 SMNVEV (reference sequence). Unmatched junction bases numbered 11, after V lost 3 bases and J lost 5 bases. CDR3 nucleotide sequence: TGTGCCAGCAGTTTCGGGCAGGGGGCTACGCGTACTGAAGCTTTCTTT. This gives the protein CASSFGQGATRTEAFF.

This clone was picked up a small number of times. The V and J genes are TRBV6-5 and TRBJ2-1; D gene ambiguous. There are 13 residues in the CDR3. Germline assignment: CDR1 MNHEY and CDR2 SVGAGI. Trimming took 4 bases from V and 6 from J, leaving 10 bases between them. This CDR3 is CASSSRQRNEQFF. The CDR3 coding sequence is TGTGCCAGCAGTTCACGGCAGCGCAATGAGCAGTTCTTC.

This clone appeared a few times. The chain is built from TRBV28 and TRBJ2-7; D gene uncertain. The CDR3 has 10 residues. Germline CDR1 MDHEN, CDR2 SYDVKM. The V and J ends lost 8 bases and 7 bases respectively, with 9 bases between them. CDR3 coding DNA: TGTGCCAGCGGGCGTCAAGAGCAGTACTTC. This gives the protein CASGRQEQYF.

There are a few counts of this clone. V and J are TRBV5-1 and TRBJ2-5; 7 bases align to TRBD1. This CDR3 spans 14 amino acids. In germline, CDR1 is SGHRS, CDR2 YFSETQ. The trim removed 5 bases at V and 3 bases at J, leaving 7 bases unmatched. CDR3 amino acids: CASRYRQGEETQYF. CDR3 DNA sequence: TGCGCCAGCAGATATCGACAGGGAGAAGAGACCCAGTACTTC.

The chain has TRBV6-5 and TRBJ1-5; D may be TRBD1 (6 bases). Per germline, CDR1 MNHEY and CDR2 SVGAGI. This CDR3 spans 15 amino acids. Trimming left V 2 bases short and J 9 bases short, with 17 bases between. DNA for the CDR3: TGTGCCAGCAGTTACCGACAGGACGGGGTCGGGCCCCAGCATTTT. Its protein product is CASSYRQDGVGPQHF.

This clone occurred a few times. The chain carries TRBV7-2 and TRBJ2-5, with a tentative D call TRBD2 (5 bases). Germline values: CDR1 SGHTA, CDR2 FQGNSA. The length of the CDR3 is 14 residues. V was cut by 2 bases and J by 1 base, with 8 bases left in between. CDR3 region: CASSLRRGQETQYF. CDR3 sequence (DNA): TGTGCCAGCAGCTTACGTCGGGGCCAAGAGACCCAGTACTTC.

In its sample, this clone was seen a few times. This chain connects TRBV9 to TRBJ2-1; TRBD1 matches 9 bases. CDR1 and CDR2 from the germline V gene are SGDLS and YYNGEE. This CDR3 contains 14 residues. V gave up 3 bases and J gave up 4 bases; unmatched junction bases: 2. The CDR3, as DNA: TGTGCCAGCAGCGGGACAGGGGTGTACAATGAGCAGTTCTTC. This encodes CASSGTGVYNEQFF.

There are a few counts of this clone. The gene calls are TRBV6-5 and TRBJ1-1, with a possible D match to TRBD1 (6 bases). The CDR3 totals 14 residues. The germline CDR1 and CDR2 sequences are MNHEY and SVGAGI. V gave up 4 bases and J gave up 1 base, with 10 bases separating them. The CDR3 sequence is CASSSGQRNTEAFF. CDR3 sequence (DNA): TGTGCCAGCAGTTCCGGACAGCGGAACACTGAAGCTTTCTTT.

The chain combines TRBV5-4 with TRBJ2-7; D call uncertain. CDR1 SGHNT and CDR2 YYREEE come from the germline V gene (reference sequence). The CDR3 spans 13 residues. Trimming took off 0 bases at V and 2 bases at J, with 6 bases between the two ends. CDR3 bases: TGTGCCAGCAGCTTGGCTCCCCCCTACGAGCAGTACTTC. It encodes CASSLAPPYEQYF.

This sequence joins TRBV2 and TRBJ2-7, with a possible D match to TRBD2 (6 bases). V was pared by 0 bases and J by 2 bases, with 14 bases between. CDR1 and CDR2 (germline): SNHLY, FYNNEI. The CDR3 loop spans 16 amino acids. CDR3 protein: CASSEARSGLPYEQYF. The CDR3 nucleotides read TGTGCCAGCAGTGAAGCGCGGTCGGGACTTCCCTACGAGCAGTACTTC.